These 12 T cell receptor beta chains originate from one sample sequenced in a study of response to subunit inactivated influenza vaccine. TCRdb reprocessed the RT-PCR reads via MiXCR and lists one record per CDR3 protein. The table records 800,000 or so distinct CDR3 sequences, roughly 20% of them present only once. The sample in question was PBMCs from blood, obtained 5 to 6 days after vaccination. The receptor set was obtained from a man aged 50 to 59 who received an inactivated influenza vaccine.

The chain employs TRBV4-1 and TRBJ2-5; perhaps D is TRBD1 or TRBD2 (5 bases each). Trimming removed 4 bases from V and 4 bases from J, with 13 bases in between. The CDR3 is 14 amino acids. CDR1 and CDR2 (germline): MGHRA, YSYEKL. The CDR3 sequence: CASSPRGSAETQYF. The CDR3 nucleotides read TGCGCCAGCAGCCCCCGGGGCTCGGCAGAGACCCAGTACTTC.

The chain has TRBV20-1 and TRBJ2-5, with TRBD2 as a possible D gene (5 bases). From germline, CDR1 is DFQATT and CDR2 SNEGSKA (reference sequence). The V end was cut by 4 bases, the J end by 1 base, with 10 bases between. This CDR3 is built from 13 residues. The CDR3 loop is CSAKAAGQETQYF. DNA for the CDR3: TGCAGTGCTAAAGCGGCAGGCCAAGAGACCCAGTACTTC.

This clonotype has just a few counts. V gene TRBV10-3 combines with J gene TRBJ2-3; 7 bases match TRBD1. The CDR3 is made up of 17 amino acids. Germline V gene lookup returns CDR1 ENHRY and CDR2 SYGVKD. Trimming cost V 4 bases and J 4 bases; bases outside gene matches: 14. CDR3 DNA sequence: TGTGCCATCAGTGCCCCCAATCAGGGGGTAGCAGCAGATACGCAGTATTTT. Translation gives CAISAPNQGVAADTQYF.

The table lists this clonotype with a few counts. The chain couples TRBV11-2 to TRBJ2-1; perhaps TRBD1 as D (6 bases). The CDR3 spans 12 residues. V dropped 6 bases and J dropped 8 bases, with 11 bases sitting between them. Germline V lookup: CDR1 SGHAT, CDR2 FQNNGV. The CDR3 DNA is TGTGCCAGCAGTCTTAACAGGGATGAGCAGTTCTTC. It is translated as CASSLNRDEQFF. Together with reference TRBV11-2 and TRBJ2-1, the CDR3 gives the full variable domain: EAGVAQSPRYKIIEKRQSVAFWCNPISGHATLYWYQQILGQGPKLLIQFQNNGVVDDSQLPKDRFSAERLKGVDSTLKIQPAKLEDSAVYLCASSLNRDEQFFGPGTRLTVL.

The gene calls are TRBV11-3 and TRBJ2-1; D uncertain. The CDR3 runs 14 residues. Trimming pared 3 bases from V and 9 bases from J, leaving 15 bases between. Germline V gene data show CDR1 as SGHNT and CDR2 as YENEEA. CDR3 loop: CASSFGSTRGEQFF. The CDR3, as DNA: TGTGCCAGCAGCTTTGGCTCCACTCGCGGTGAGCAGTTCTTC.

This clonotype was counted only a few times. DNA of the CDR3: TGTGCCATTACCGCAGGGGTCTACAATGAGCAGTTCTTC. This gives the protein CAITAGVYNEQFF. The chain is built from TRBV28 and TRBJ2-1; a possible D gene is TRBD1 (6 bases). The CDR3 sequence is 13 residues long. Trimming stripped 10 bases from V and 3 bases from J, with 13 bases between. From germline, CDR1 is MDHEN and CDR2 SYDVKM.

CDR3 nucleotide sequence: TGTGCCAGCAGGAGGGGTCCGGGGACTTCACCCCTCCACTTT. The encoded protein is CASRRGPGTSPLHF. V gene TRBV12-3 or TRBV12-4 combines with J gene TRBJ1-6; D possibly corresponds to TRBD1 (5 bases). This CDR3 region has 14 residues. Trimming left V 6 bases short and J 9 bases short, with 15 bases between.

The chain joins TRBV7-2 to TRBJ2-7, with 7 bases aligning to TRBD1. With 4 bases clipped from V and 3 bases from J, the junction kept 9 bases outside the gene matches. CDR1 and CDR2 from the germline V gene are SGHTA and FQGNSA. This CDR3 region has 15 residues. CDR3 sequence reads: CASSSSTGKGYEQYF. CDR3 sequence (DNA): TGTGCCAGCAGCTCCTCGACAGGGAAGGGCTACGAGCAGTACTTC. Based on the CDR3 plus reference TRBV7-2 and TRBJ2-7, the full variable domain is GAGVSQSPSNKVTEKGKDVELRCDPISGHTALYWYRQSLGQGLEFLIYFQGNSAPDKSGLPSDRFSAERTGGSVSTLTIQRTQQEDSAVYLCASSSSTGKGYEQYFGPGTRLTVT.

This clonotype was observed a handful of times. This rearrangement joins TRBV20-1 to TRBJ1-1, with a tentative D call TRBD1 (6 bases). The V end lost 6 bases, the J end lost 7 bases, and 27 bases lay between the germline ends. The CDR3 loop spans 16 amino acids. Germline CDR1 and CDR2: DFQATT and SNEGSKA (reference sequence). The CDR3 reads CSASSLSGGQVDEAFF. CDR3 nucleotides: TGCAGTGCCAGTTCCCTCTCCGGGGGGCAGGTCGATGAAGCTTTCTTT.

This clonotype was observed a handful of times. The V call is TRBV5-1, the J call TRBJ2-7; 8 bases map to TRBD2. V shed 0 bases, J shed 6 bases, and the junction held 8 bases outside the gene matches. CDR1 is SGHRS, CDR2 YFSETQ, per germline. The CDR3 spans 15 residues. The DNA for the CDR3 is TGCGCCAGCAGCTTGGAGTGGCGGGGGGTCGGCGAGCAGTACTTC. This translates into CASSLEWRGVGEQYF.

This clonotype occurred many times. The chain joins TRBV5-5 to TRBJ2-1; D unclear. V was pared by 3 bases and J by 9 bases, with 10 bases between. Germline V gene sequence: CDR1 SGHKS, CDR2 YYEKEE (reference sequence). CDR3 length: 12 amino acids. The CDR3 DNA reads as TGTGCCAGCAGCTGGCCCATCGCTGAGCAGTTCTTC. It is translated as CASSWPIAEQFF.

The chain links TRBV20-1 to TRBJ1-6; 10 nucleotides agree with TRBD1. Germline V gene lookup returns CDR1 DFQATT and CDR2 SNEGSKA (reference sequence). The junction had 8 bases not matched to a gene; V was cut back by 6 bases and J by 0 bases. The CDR3 has 17 residues. The DNA of the CDR3 is TGCAGTGCCCGCCGGGACAGGGGAAGCTCCTATAATTCACCCCTCCACTTT. The encoded protein is CSARRDRGSSYNSPLHF.